The T cell receptor beta chain described here comes from a study of human T cells and chemical hapten exposure. The library put unique molecular identifiers onto individual cDNA molecules. Each CDR3 protein gets one entry after TCRdb re-called the RACE reads with MiXCR. The table includes a few hundred thousand distinct CDR3 sequences, around 5.5% detected once. Noted time point: pre-sensitization, week 0. Documented treatment: therapeutic diphenylcyclopropenone sensitization with weekly scalp DPC. This clonotype was seen ten or more times. This material consisted of whole blood, taken in connection with sensitization to the hapten diphenylcyclopropenone (DPC). This TCR came from a woman between 18 and 29 years old with alopecia areata. Some clones in this sample may be carry-over from other donors' samples.

CDR3 nucleotides: TGTGCCAGCAGCCCAGGGGACTATGGCTACACCTTC. Residues: CASSPGDYGYTF. The chain carries TRBV25-1 and TRBJ1-2; D perhaps matches TRBD1 (6 bases). CDR3 length: 12 amino acids. The germline V gene encodes CDR1 MGHDK and CDR2 SYGVNS. Trimming stripped 6 bases from V and 3 bases from J, with 8 bases between.